One and the same sample provided the 25 T cell receptor beta chains below, sequenced in a study of somatic mutations in cytotoxic T cells in rheumatoid arthritis. Here immunoSEQ multiplex PCR was the method, and the copy in TCRdb shows in-frame clones only, minus some. The sample consists of 8,000 to 10,000 clones, roughly three quarters of them appearing once. The sample was CD8+ T cells sorted from blood. Every receptor here comes from an adult with rheumatoid arthritis.

The rearrangement uses TRBV29-1 and TRBJ2-1, with D possibly TRBD1 on 6 matching bases. Germline CDR1 SQVTM, CDR2 ANQGSEA. Trimming cost V 3 bases and J 3 bases, with 6 bases left between them. This CDR3 has 12 residues. CDR3 in DNA: TGCAGCGTTGACAGGGGCTACAATGAGCAGTTCTTC. Amino acids: CSVDRGYNEQFF.

This clone was observed a handful of times. The chain carries TRBV29-1 and TRBJ1-1, with 7 bases matching TRBD1. V trimming: 7 bases; J trimming: 0 bases; junction bases outside the gene matches: 5. CDR3 length: 13 residues. Germline V gene lookup returns CDR1 SQVTM and CDR2 ANQGSEA. The CDR3 bases are TGCAGCGGGGGACAGTTCATGAACACTGAAGCTTTCTTT. This encodes CSGGQFMNTEAFF.

This chain links TRBV23-1 with TRBJ1-4, with 7 bases matching TRBD1. TRBV23-1 is an ORF; its function is uncertain. The junction had 6 bases not matched to a gene; V was cut back by 3 bases and J by 2 bases. The CDR3 has 16 residues. The CDR3 coding sequence is TGCGCCAGCAGTCACACCGAGGGGGCGACTAATGAAAAACTGTTTTTT. Its translation is CASSHTEGATNEKLFF.

This chain links TRBV25-1 with TRBJ1-2; maybe TRBD1 (5 bases). V dropped 6 bases and J dropped 6 bases, with 14 bases sitting between them. The CDR3 consists of 13 residues. The germline CDR1 and CDR2 sequences are MGHDK and SYGVNS. The CDR3 loop is CASSYTGHDGYTF. As DNA, the CDR3 is TGTGCCAGCAGCTACACCGGACATGATGGCTACACCTTC.

The V gene is TRBV5-8, the J gene TRBJ2-4; D is ambiguous. The ends were cut back, 1 base at V and 8 bases at J, with 10 bases in the middle. The CDR3 spans 13 residues. CDR1 and CDR2 (germline): SGHTS, YDEGEE. CDR3 loop: CASSLTSWDIQYF. The CDR3 bases are TGTGCCAGCAGCTTGACCTCCTGGGACATTCAGTACTTC.

J is TRBJ2-7 and V is TRBV7-2; possibly TRBD2 for D (6 bases). The germline gives CDR1 SGHTA, CDR2 FQGNSA. This CDR3 has 14 residues. V dropped 5 bases and J dropped 1 base, with 12 bases sitting between them. In DNA form, the CDR3 reads TGTGCCAGCAGCCCATTAGCGGATTCCTACGAGCAGTACGTC. Residues: CASSPLADSYEQYV.

V is TRBV13 and J is TRBJ2-2; unclear D gene. Germline CDR1 reads PRHDT; CDR2 reads FYEKMQ (reference sequence). This CDR3 has 16 residues. V was shortened by 5 bases and J by 0 bases, with 13 bases between the two germline ends. The CDR3 region has the DNA TGTGCCAGCAGCCCACCTCGGGTCTCGAACACCGGGGAGCTGTTTTTT. The encoded protein is CASSPPRVSNTGELFF.

The rearrangement links TRBV27 to TRBJ1-6; possible D gene TRBD1, 6 bases. Germline CDR1 and CDR2: MNHEY and SMNVEV (reference sequence). The CDR3 length is 17 residues. Trimming cost V 3 bases and J 4 bases, with 16 bases left between them. In DNA form, the CDR3 reads TGTGCCAGCAGTTTGGGGGGCTCCCATATATATAATTCACCCCTCCACTTT. Encoded protein: CASSLGGSHIYNSPLHF.

On this clone itself: Other DNA sequences in the sample encode the same CDR3. V and J are TRBV15 and TRBJ2-1; 11 bases are a match to TRBD2. CDR1 is LNHNV and CDR2 is YYDKDF in the germline V gene (reference sequence). CDR3 length: 17 amino acids. V dropped 4 bases and J dropped 8; count of bases not matched to a gene: 13. The CDR3 nucleotides are TGTGCCACCAGCATCCCACCCGTCACTAGCGGGAGAGATGAGCAGTTCTTC. This sequence encodes CATSIPPVTSGRDEQFF.

V is TRBV19 and J is TRBJ2-7; D is perhaps TRBD2 (6 bases). Germline values: CDR1 LNHDA, CDR2 SQIVND (reference sequence). The V and J ends lost 5 bases and 3 bases respectively, with 11 bases between them. The CDR3 spans 13 residues. The chain's CDR3 is CASSPGLYYEQYF. In DNA form, the CDR3 reads TGTGCCAGTAGTCCGGGACTCTACTACGAGCAGTACTTC.

The chain recombines TRBV14 with TRBJ2-1; TRBD2 might be the D (6 bases). Germline lookup yields CDR1 SGHDN and CDR2 FVKESK. This CDR3 spans 16 amino acids. Trimming left V 5 bases short and J 0 bases short, with 14 bases between. CDR3 in DNA: TGTGCCAGCAGCTACGGACGGGGGAGCTCCTACAATGAGCAGTTCTTC. As protein: CASSYGRGSSYNEQFF.

The CDR3, as DNA: TGTGCCAGCAGCTCAGGAGTTGTGAACACTGAAGCTTTCTTT. This encodes CASSSGVVNTEAFF. This chain connects TRBV7-6 to TRBJ1-1, with D unresolved. The ends were cut back, 4 bases at V and 0 bases at J, with 9 bases in the middle. The CDR3 loop spans 14 amino acids. Germline V gives CDR1 SGHVS, CDR2 FNYEAQ.

The chain uses TRBV5-4 and TRBJ1-2; the D gene is possibly TRBD1 (5 bases). Deletions cut 4 bases from V and 4 bases from J, with 11 bases between. CDR1 SGHNT and CDR2 YYREEE come from the germline V gene (reference sequence). CDR3 length: 13 amino acids. The CDR3 DNA follows: TGTGCCAGCAGCCCCGGAGGGGCCTATGGCTACACCTTC. It translates to CASSPGGAYGYTF.

This chain joins TRBV27 and TRBJ2-7; a weak D match, TRBD1 (5 bases). Trimming removed 5 bases from V and 7 bases from J, with 18 bases in between. Germline V CDR1 and CDR2: MNHEY, SMNVEV (reference sequence). The CDR3 covers 14 residues. The CDR3 here is CASSPHPGAREQYF. For the CDR3, the DNA is TGTGCCAGCAGTCCCCACCCTGGGGCGAGGGAGCAGTACTTC.

This clone was recorded once. The chain links TRBV5-6 to TRBJ1-1, with D uncertain. This CDR3 spans 13 amino acids. The germline V and J ends were trimmed by 7 bases and 9 bases, with 19 bases remaining between them. Germline CDR1 SGHDT, CDR2 YYEEEE. The CDR3 is CASAPASTKQAFF. The CDR3 DNA reads as TGTGCCAGCGCCCCCGCCAGCACGAAGCAAGCTTTCTTT.

The J gene is TRBJ2-1, the V gene TRBV5-1; D is unresolved. In germline, CDR1 is SGHRS, CDR2 YFSETQ. Trimming stripped 4 bases from V and 0 bases from J, with 11 bases between. The CDR3 is 15 amino acids. CDR3 region: CASSDGDGSYNEQFF. The CDR3 DNA reads TGCGCCAGCAGCGATGGCGACGGCTCCTACAATGAGCAGTTCTTC.

J is TRBJ2-1 and V is TRBV13; TRBD1 matches at 7 bases. CDR3 length equals 17 residues. Germline-derived CDR1 and CDR2 are PRHDT and FYEKMQ (reference sequence). V lost 5 bases, J lost 7 bases, and 17 bases stayed unmatched. CDR3 protein: CASSPRTGAAEWNEQFF. As DNA, the CDR3 is TGTGCCAGCAGCCCCCGGACAGGAGCAGCCGAGTGGAATGAGCAGTTCTTC.

The CDR3, as DNA: TGTGCCAGCAGTCCCCCTCAGGGGAGGCAAGAGACCCAGTACTTC. It specifies CASSPPQGRQETQYF. This chain uses TRBV28 with TRBJ2-5; D assignment may be TRBD1 or TRBD2 (6 bases each). Germline CDR1 reads MDHEN; CDR2 reads SYDVKM. V was trimmed by 5 bases and J by 2 bases, leaving 15 bases between them. This CDR3 comprises 15 residues.

The chain joins TRBV5-1 to TRBJ2-1; tentatively, D is TRBD2 (6 bases). Germline V CDR1 and CDR2: SGHRS, YFSETQ. The V end lost 4 bases, the J end lost 8 bases, and 16 bases lay between the germline ends. This CDR3 spans 14 amino acids. This CDR3 is CASSGLDGRDEQFF. The DNA of the CDR3 is TGCGCCAGCAGCGGCTTGGACGGGAGAGATGAGCAGTTCTTC.

The chain combines TRBV14 with TRBJ2-5; a weak D match, TRBD2 (6 bases). V lost 4 bases, J lost 1 base, and 10 bases lay in between. Germline loops: CDR1 SGHDN, CDR2 FVKESK. There are 14 residues in the CDR3. The CDR3 sequence: CASSPGLTQETQYF. CDR3 bases: TGTGCCAGCAGCCCGGGACTGACCCAAGAGACCCAGTACTTC.

The rearrangement joins TRBV27 to TRBJ2-3, with D perhaps TRBD1 (6 bases). Germline lookup yields CDR1 MNHEY and CDR2 SMNVEV (reference sequence). V was pared by 5 bases and J by 0 bases, with 9 bases between. This CDR3 region has 14 residues. In DNA, the CDR3 is TGTGCCAGCAGTATTACAGGGAGCACAGATACGCAGTATTTT. Translating gives CASSITGSTDTQYF.

The rearrangement uses TRBV5-6 and TRBJ2-3; 9 positions agree with TRBD2. This CDR3 contains 14 residues. The V and J ends lost 1 base and 11 bases, in that order; junction bases with no gene match: 8. Germline CDR1 SGHDT, CDR2 YYEEEE. CDR3 region: CASSLNLASGEQYF. The CDR3 DNA reads TGTGCCAGCAGCTTGAATTTGGCTAGCGGGGAGCAGTATTTT.

This clone was found a few times. The chain recombines TRBV12-2 with TRBJ1-2. TRBV12-2 is shown as a pseudogene. The CDR3 runs to 15 residues. In nucleotides, the CDR3 is TGTGCAAGTCGCTTAGATGGCAGGAGGGACTATGGCTACACCTTC. Protein sequence: CASRLDGRRDYGYTF.

V usage is TRBV27 and J usage is TRBJ2-3; no definite D call. The CDR3 totals 15 residues. Germline CDR1 and CDR2: MNHEY and SMNVEV (reference sequence). Trimming shortened V by 5 bases and J by 0 bases, and 12 bases separated the two germline ends. CDR3 protein: CASSIRITSTDTQYF. The CDR3 DNA reads TGTGCCAGCAGTATACGGATTACTAGCACAGATACGCAGTATTTT.

The chain has TRBV7-3 and TRBJ2-7, with 7 nucleotides matching TRBD2. The CDR3 length is 19 residues. Germline loops: CDR1 SGHTA, CDR2 FQGTGA. After removal of 1 base from V and 0 bases from J, the junction contained 15 bases not matched to a gene. As DNA, the CDR3 is TGTGCCAGCAGCTTAATCTCAGCGTCCCTAGCGGTGGGCTCCTACGAGCAGTACTTC. Its translation: CASSLISASLAVGSYEQYF.